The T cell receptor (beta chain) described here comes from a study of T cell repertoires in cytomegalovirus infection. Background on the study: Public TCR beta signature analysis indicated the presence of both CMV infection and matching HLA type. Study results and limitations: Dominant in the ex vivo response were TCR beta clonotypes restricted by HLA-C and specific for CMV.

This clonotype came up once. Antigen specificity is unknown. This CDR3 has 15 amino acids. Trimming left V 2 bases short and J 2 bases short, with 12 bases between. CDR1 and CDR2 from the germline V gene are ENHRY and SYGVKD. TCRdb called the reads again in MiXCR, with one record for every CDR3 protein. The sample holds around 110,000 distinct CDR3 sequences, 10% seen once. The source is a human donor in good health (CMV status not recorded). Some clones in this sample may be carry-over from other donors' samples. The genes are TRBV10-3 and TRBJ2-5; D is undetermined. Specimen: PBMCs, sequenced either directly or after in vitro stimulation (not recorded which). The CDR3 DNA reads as TGTGCCATCAGTGAGCCCCACGCCGCTCAAGAGACCCAGTACTTC. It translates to CAISEPHAAQETQYF.